These 9 T cell receptor beta chains were all obtained from the same sample, sequenced in a study of blood T cell repertoires in COVID-19. Profiled with immunoSEQ multiplex PCR; TCRdb holds only in-frame clones, not every one. The table has some 74,000 clones, roughly 80% seen once. Sequenced input: peripheral blood. Receptors originate from a woman aged 80 or over with active or convalescent COVID-19.

The chain uses TRBV5-1 and TRBJ1-6, with D possibly TRBD1 on 6 matching bases. The CDR3 runs 14 residues. V was trimmed by 0 bases and J by 9 bases, leaving 10 bases between them. The germline gives CDR1 SGHRS, CDR2 YFSETQ. CDR3 coding DNA: TGCGCCAGCAGCTTGGATGGGGGCGTTTCACCCCTCCACTTT. As protein: CASSLDGGVSPLHF.

This clone was picked up a small number of times. The chain has TRBV6-4 and TRBJ1-4, with a possible D match to TRBD1 (5 bases). CDR1 is MRHNA and CDR2 is SNTAGT in the germline V gene. This CDR3 region has 14 residues. V was pared by 8 bases and J by 8 bases, with 18 bases between. As DNA, the CDR3 is TGTGCCAGCGGGGGGGAGGGGATTAGGGAAAAACTGTTTTTT. It specifies CASGGEGIREKLFF.

The chain joins TRBV2 to TRBJ2-7; D call uncertain. V was pared by 4 bases and J by 4 bases, with 11 bases between. Germline V gives CDR1 SNHLY, CDR2 FYNNEI. The CDR3 totals 13 residues. The CDR3 DNA reads TGTGCCAGCAGTGGTGTCGGTATTTACGAGCAGTACTTC. This translates into CASSGVGIYEQYF. The variable domain in full, with the rest retrieved from reference TRBV2 and TRBJ2-7, is EPEVTQTPSHQVTQMGQEVILRCVPISNHLYFYWYRQILGQKVEFLVSFYNNEISEKSEIFDDQFSVERPDGSNFTLKIRSTKLEDSAMYFCASSGVGIYEQYFGPGTRLTVT.

The rearrangement uses TRBV2 and TRBJ1-2; TRBD1 agrees at 10 bases. This CDR3 comprises 16 residues. V shed 6 bases and J 4 bases; nucleotides not matched to a gene: 11. Germline CDR1 and CDR2: SNHLY and FYNNEI. The CDR3: CASRRTGTGAFYGYTF. CDR3 in DNA: TGTGCCAGCAGGAGAACCGGGACAGGGGCGTTCTATGGCTACACCTTC.

This clone was counted a few times. This chain uses TRBV7-2 with TRBJ2-1; D is ambiguous. CDR1 is SGHTA, CDR2 FQGNSA, per germline. V was pared by 1 base and J by 8 bases, with 6 bases between. The CDR3 covers 12 residues. The CDR3 region is CASSLDHYEQFF. CDR3 sequence (DNA): TGTGCCAGCAGCTTAGATCACTATGAGCAGTTCTTC.

The J gene is TRBJ1-4, the V gene TRBV28, with a weak D call TRBD1 (5 bases). Germline-derived CDR1 and CDR2 are MDHEN and SYDVKM. The CDR3 contains 14 residues. Trimming removed 3 bases from V and 8 bases from J, with 13 bases in between. CDR3 protein: CASSLTGGWEKLFF. In nucleotides, the CDR3 is TGTGCCAGCAGTTTGACGGGGGGGTGGGAAAAACTGTTTTTT.

This sequence joins TRBV20-1 and TRBJ2-3; TRBD2 aligns across 11 bases. The V segment lost 3 bases and the J segment 3 bases; nucleotides outside the gene matches: 2. The V gene's germline CDR1 is DFQATT and CDR2 SNEGSKA (reference sequence). The CDR3 is 14 amino acids. The CDR3 loop reads CSASRTSGTDTQYF. The CDR3 coding sequence is TGCAGTGCTAGTAGGACTAGCGGGACAGATACGCAGTATTTT.

This chain joins TRBV28 and TRBJ2-1, with D possibly TRBD1 on 6 matching bases. CDR3 length: 15 residues. Germline CDR1 and CDR2: MDHEN and SYDVKM. V was shortened by 7 bases and J by 7 bases, with 20 bases between the two germline ends. The CDR3 protein is CASIKQGLGKNEQFF. CDR3 DNA: TGTGCCAGCATCAAACAGGGATTAGGTAAAAATGAGCAGTTCTTC.

The V call is TRBV27, the J call TRBJ2-3; the D gene is possibly TRBD1 (6 bases). The CDR3 covers 16 residues. The ends were cut back, 5 bases at V and 5 bases at J, with 20 bases in the middle. Germline V gives CDR1 MNHEY, CDR2 SMNVEV (reference sequence). Here the CDR3 reads CASSPGRWGQEDTQYF. The CDR3 DNA is TGTGCCAGCAGTCCCGGTCGGTGGGGGCAGGAAGATACGCAGTATTTT.